This T cell receptor (beta chain) was sequenced during a study of T cell repertoires in cytomegalovirus infection. Study-wide context: In public TCR beta signatures, there were indications of both CMV infection and matching HLA type.

The germline V gene encodes CDR1 LNHNV and CDR2 YYDKDF (reference sequence). CDR3 length equals 14 residues. V shed 11 bases and J 6 bases; nucleotides not matched to a gene: 11. Whole-study results and caveats: The ex vivo response showed dominance by HLA-C-restricted CMV-specific TCR beta clonotypes.

Concerning this clonotype: Its antigen is currently unknown. The CDR3 ends on some other residue instead of the conserved phenylalanine or tryptophan, so this is likely a read error.

TCRdb called the reads again in MiXCR, with one record for every CDR3 protein. The sample lists 740,000 or so distinct CDR3 sequences, 35% occurring once. This sequence originates from a human donor in good health (CMV status not recorded). Some clones in this sample may be carry-over from other donors' samples. The rearrangement uses TRBV15 and TRBJ2-5; 11 nucleotides line up with TRBD2. The sample taken for sequencing was PBMCs. Here the CDR3 DNA reads TGTGCCGCATTGACTAGCGGGACCAATAAGACCCAGTACTTG. It encodes CAALTSGTNKTQYL.